Each of the 26 T cell receptor beta chains below was sequenced from the same sample in a study of T cells in Graves' hyperthyroidism and ophthalmopathy (dated by TCRdb to between 2019 and 2020). Receptor amplification or capture employed multiplex PCR. The run used an Illumina HiSeq 2000. Amplification of TCR beta CDR3 regions was carried out from RNA transcripts. For the first round of RT-PCR on the TCR CDR3, the HTBI primer set was used together with the Qiagen OneStep RT-PCR kit. The public sequencing data were trimmed at Q25 with fastp and processed into clonotypes with MiXCR by TCRdb, which kept only in-frame beta chains. Identical CDR3 proteins give one entry, which carries the most common genes and DNA. The sample profile shows under 300,000 distinct CDR3 sequences; 25% of them were found once. The leading ten clones occupy roughly a quarter of the sample. Sequencing input: blood. The receptors come from a middle-aged man with Graves' hyperthyroidism that later progressed to Graves' ophthalmopathy.

J is TRBJ1-1 and V is TRBV7-2, with a possible D match to TRBD1 (6 bases). Germline V lookup: CDR1 SGHTA, CDR2 FQGNSA. Deletions cut 6 bases from V and 6 bases from J, with 20 bases between. The CDR3 has 15 residues. The CDR3, as DNA: TGTGCCAGCAGGTCCGGGGGGCAGGGAGGGGCTGAAGCTTTCTTT. It is translated as CASRSGGQGGAEAFF.

This clonotype has a count of ten or more. The chain carries TRBV18 and TRBJ2-5, with 7 bases lining up with TRBD2. CDR1 is KGHSH and CDR2 is LQKENI in the germline V gene. The ends lost 5 bases at V and 5 bases at J; junction bases unmatched: 8. CDR3 size: 14 residues. The CDR3 DNA follows: TGTGCCAGCTCAGGGGTCGGGAGGCAGGAGACCCAGTACTTC. Amino acids: CASSGVGRQETQYF.

This clonotype was counted ten times or more. CDR3 DNA: TGTGCCAGCAGTTTATCCGGGTTCCGCAATCAGCCCCAGCATTTT. This gives the protein CASSLSGFRNQPQHF. V usage is TRBV28 and J usage is TRBJ1-5; D is unclear. The CDR3 runs 15 residues. Germline CDR1 and CDR2: MDHEN and SYDVKM. Between the trimmed V and J ends, which lost 1 base and 2 bases, there was a span of 9 bases.

This clonotype came up many times. The V and J genes are TRBV19 and TRBJ1-1; D not resolved. V was trimmed by 7 bases and J by 1 base, leaving 7 bases between them. From germline, CDR1 is LNHDA and CDR2 SQIVND (reference sequence). The CDR3 runs 12 residues. The CDR3 reads CASITGNTEAFF. In DNA, the CDR3 is TGTGCCAGTATAACGGGGAACACTGAAGCTTTCTTT. Variable domain in full (rest from reference TRBV19 and TRBJ1-1): DGGITQSPKYLFRKEGQNVTLSCEQNLNHDAMYWYRQDPGQGLRLIYYSQIVNDFQKGDIAEGYSVSREKKESFPLTVTSAQKNPTAFYLCASITGNTEAFFGQGTRLTVV.

This chain uses TRBV6-5 with TRBJ1-5; perhaps TRBD1 as D (5 bases). V gave up 8 bases and J gave up 2 bases, with 16 bases separating them. The germline CDR1 and CDR2 sequences are MNHEY and SVGAGI. CDR3 length: 15 residues. Here the CDR3 reads CASGLQAAGNQPQHF. The CDR3 nucleotides are TGTGCCAGCGGATTACAGGCAGCTGGCAATCAGCCCCAGCATTTT.

This clonotype was detected ten times or more. The chain combines TRBV28 with TRBJ1-2; a possible D gene is TRBD1 (5 bases). The CDR3 runs to 14 residues. The germline CDR1 and CDR2 sequences are MDHEN and SYDVKM. The germline V and J ends were trimmed by 3 bases and 5 bases, with 13 bases remaining between them. The DNA for the CDR3 is TGTGCCAGCAGTTTCGGAGGGGACTGGTATGGCTACACCTTC. This sequence encodes CASSFGGDWYGYTF.

This clonotype was observed at least ten times. The rearrangement joins TRBV6-5 to TRBJ1-2; 9 bases match TRBD1. V lost 5 bases to trimming and J lost 7 bases; unmatched junction nucleotides: 11. Germline V gene lookup returns CDR1 MNHEY and CDR2 SVGAGI. The CDR3 is made up of 15 amino acids. CDR3 nucleotides: TGTGCCAGCAGTACCACCCCGGGACAGGGAGGTGGCTACACCTTC. Translation gives CASSTTPGQGGGYTF.

Ten or more counts support this clonotype. The V gene is TRBV4-1, the J gene TRBJ2-4; D possibly corresponds to TRBD2 (5 bases). The CDR3 runs to 14 residues. The V end was cut by 0 bases, the J end by 4 bases, with 7 bases between. Germline lookup yields CDR1 MGHRA and CDR2 YSYEKL. The CDR3 here is CASSQEEGKNIQYF. In nucleotides, the CDR3 is TGCGCCAGCAGCCAAGAAGAGGGTAAAAACATTCAGTACTTC.

As for this clonotype: A much larger clone lies a single base off, so this may be a read error. The CDR3 reads CASSLVAVGGSDEQYF. CDR3 DNA sequence: TGTGCCAGCAGCTTGGTGGCAGTTGGGGGGAGCGACGAGCAGTACTTC. The chain links TRBV13 to TRBJ2-7, with TRBD2 as a possible D gene (6 bases). Germline-derived CDR1 and CDR2 are PRHDT and FYEKMQ (reference sequence). V was trimmed by 3 bases and J by 5 bases, leaving 20 bases between them. The CDR3 contains 16 residues.

This clonotype was picked up many times. This chain connects TRBV6-2 or TRBV6-3 to TRBJ2-7; TRBD1 matches 7 bases. CDR3 length: 14 amino acids. In germline, CDR1 is MNHEY, CDR2 SVGEGT. V shed 4 bases, J shed 2 bases, and the junction held 5 bases outside the gene matches. The CDR3 is CASSSTGKTYEQYF. The CDR3 region has the DNA TGTGCCAGCAGTTCGACAGGGAAAACCTACGAGCAGTACTTC.

This clonotype was counted at least ten times. This chain joins TRBV15 and TRBJ1-1; no firm D call. The CDR3 totals 13 residues. Germline V gives CDR1 LNHNV, CDR2 YYDKDF (reference sequence). With 4 bases removed from V and 4 bases from J, the gap between germline ends came to 10 bases. The CDR3 loop is CATSTHRGTEAFF. For the CDR3, the DNA is TGTGCCACCAGCACCCACCGGGGCACTGAAGCTTTCTTT.

The table lists this clonotype with many counts. The chain has TRBV29-1 and TRBJ1-2; D not certain. This CDR3 is 15 amino acids long. V gave up 4 bases and J gave up 6 bases, with 21 bases separating them. CDR1 is SQVTM and CDR2 is ANQGSEA in the germline V gene. The CDR3 DNA follows: TGCAGCGTTGTCCGATCAGGCACATGGAGTAATGGCTACACCTTC. Translating gives CSVVRSGTWSNGYTF.

Ten or more counts support this clonotype. This chain connects TRBV11-1 to TRBJ2-5; 11 bases map to TRBD2. The CDR3 has 17 amino acids. V shed 7 bases and J 5 bases; nucleotides not matched to a gene: 15. Germline V gene data show CDR1 as SGHAT and CDR2 as FQDESV (reference sequence). CDR3: CASTLMGTSGSLETQYF. As DNA, the CDR3 is TGTGCCAGCACCCTAATGGGTACTAGCGGGAGTCTCGAGACCCAGTACTTC. The full variable domain, in which reference TRBV11-1 and TRBJ2-5 provide the parts outside the CDR3, is EAEVAQSPRYKITEKSQAVAFWCDPISGHATLYWYRQILGQGPELLVQFQDESVVDDSQLPKDRFSAERLKGVDSTLKIQPAELGDSAMYLCASTLMGTSGSLETQYFGPGTRLLVL.

This clonotype was observed many times. V usage is TRBV20-1 and J usage is TRBJ1-1; D may be TRBD1 (6 bases). Germline V gives CDR1 DFQATT, CDR2 SNEGSKA (reference sequence). Trimming pared 4 bases from V and 4 bases from J, leaving 16 bases between. The CDR3 has 14 amino acids. CDR3 DNA sequence: TGCAGTGCTATACAGGACAGTCGCCCCACTGAAGCTTTCTTT. Amino acid sequence: CSAIQDSRPTEAFF.

This clonotype occurred a few times. This rearrangement joins TRBV6-1 to TRBJ1-2; TRBD1 is a possible D gene (5 bases). The germline V and J ends were trimmed by 1 base and 1 base, with 7 bases remaining between them. The CDR3 length is 14 residues. CDR1 and CDR2 (germline): MNHNS, SASEGT. The CDR3 DNA is TGTGCCAGCAGTGAAGAGGGGTTTAACTATGGCTACACCTTC. Protein sequence: CASSEEGFNYGYTF.

V and J are TRBV20-1 and TRBJ2-5, with TRBD2 matching 10 bases. The CDR3 covers 13 residues. Germline CDR1 DFQATT, CDR2 SNEGSKA (reference sequence). The trim removed 2 bases at V and 8 bases at J, leaving 5 bases unmatched. CDR3 amino acids: CSARTAGGNTQYF. The DNA for the CDR3 is TGCAGTGCTAGAACAGCGGGAGGGAATACCCAGTACTTC.

The chain combines TRBV10-3 with TRBJ1-1; D call uncertain. The CDR3 sequence is 13 residues long. The V gene's germline CDR1 is ENHRY and CDR2 SYGVKD. Trimming left V 4 bases short and J 3 bases short, with 9 bases between. The CDR3 nucleotides read TGTGCCATCAGTGTGGGTGGTGACACTGAAGCTTTCTTT. Protein: CAISVGGDTEAFF.

This chain joins TRBV20-1 and TRBJ2-3; D gene unclear. V lost 0 bases and J 4 bases, leaving 5 bases between the germline ends. The CDR3 runs to 12 residues. Germline loops: CDR1 DFQATT, CDR2 SNEGSKA (reference sequence). The CDR3 bases are TGCAGTGCTAGAGACGAGGCAGATACGCAGTATTTT. Amino acid sequence: CSARDEADTQYF.

This clonotype occurred a few times. The chain joins TRBV12-5 to TRBJ2-3; 7 bases are a match to TRBD2. CDR3 length: 16 amino acids. Germline CDR1 reads LGHNT; CDR2 reads FRNRAP. Losses at the gene ends were 0 bases for V and 1 base for J; bases not matched to a gene: 4. The CDR3 bases are TGTGCTAGTGGTTTGGTTCCTAGCGGAGGCACAGATACGCAGTATTTT. It translates to CASGLVPSGGTDTQYF.

Ten or more counts support this clonotype. The chain couples TRBV13 to TRBJ2-7, with 8 bases identical to TRBD1. This CDR3 comprises 15 residues. CDR1 is PRHDT and CDR2 is FYEKMQ in the germline V gene (reference sequence). V gave up 5 bases and J gave up 0 bases; unmatched junction bases: 6. The chain's CDR3 is CASSPRTGSSYEQYF. DNA for the CDR3: TGTGCCAGCAGCCCCAGGACAGGGAGCTCCTACGAGCAGTACTTC. The whole variable domain, remainder taken from reference TRBV13 and TRBJ2-7, is AAGVIQSPRHLIKEKRETATLKCYPIPRHDTVYWYQQGPGQDPQFLISFYEKMQSDKGSIPDRFSAQQFSDYHSELNMSSLELGDSALYFCASSPRTGSSYEQYFGPGTRLTVT.

There are many counts of this clonotype. The chain couples TRBV28 to TRBJ2-7; D is possibly TRBD1 or TRBD2 (6 bases each). The CDR3 is 15 residues long. Trimming shortened V by 9 bases and J by 7 bases, and 25 bases separated the two germline ends. Germline CDR1 and CDR2: MDHEN and SYDVKM. CDR3 sequence reads: CASLTPGTLRGEQYF. The CDR3 nucleotides read TGTGCCAGTCTTACCCCCGGGACTCTCAGGGGAGAGCAGTACTTC.

This clonotype was observed at least ten times. The chain links TRBV6-1 to TRBJ2-5; 11 bases agree with TRBD2. V shed 5 bases and J 3 bases; nucleotides not matched to a gene: 11. This CDR3 spans 17 amino acids. Per the germline V gene, CDR1 is MNHNS and CDR2 is SASEGT. The CDR3 region has the DNA TGTGCCAGCAGTAAAAACTGGGGACTAGCGGCGAAAGAGACCCAGTACTTC. This encodes CASSKNWGLAAKETQYF.

The chain recombines TRBV9 with TRBJ1-5; 11 bases are a match to TRBD1. The V segment lost 3 bases and the J segment 7 bases; nucleotides outside the gene matches: 3. The CDR3 is 14 residues long. The germline V gene encodes CDR1 SGDLS and CDR2 YYNGEE. For the CDR3, the DNA is TGTGCCAGCAGCGCTGGGACAGGGGGACAGCCCCAGCATTTT. Residues: CASSAGTGGQPQHF. Variable domain in full (rest from reference TRBV9 and TRBJ1-5): DSGVTQTPKHLITATGQRVTLRCSPRSGDLSVYWYQQSLDQGLQFLIQYYNGEERAKGNILERFSAQQFPDLHSELNLSSLELGDSALYFCASSAGTGGQPQHFGDGTRLSIL.

In its sample, this clonotype was seen many times. The chain is built from TRBV6-1 and TRBJ2-7, with a tentative D call TRBD1 (6 bases). The CDR3 is made up of 14 amino acids. Germline values: CDR1 MNHNS, CDR2 SASEGT. With 5 bases removed from V and 7 bases from J, the gap between germline ends came to 18 bases. DNA for the CDR3: TGTGCCAGCAGTAAGGACAGAGCCTTCGGGGAGCAGTACTTC. As protein: CASSKDRAFGEQYF.

This clonotype was counted ten times or more. The V call is TRBV14, the J call TRBJ2-2; 7 bases line up with TRBD2. CDR1 and CDR2 (germline): SGHDN, FVKESK. With V trimmed by 5 bases and J by 6 bases, 9 bases remained unmatched. CDR3 length: 15 amino acids. CDR3 protein: CASSDRTRWPGELFF. CDR3 nucleotide sequence: TGTGCCAGCAGCGACCGGACTAGGTGGCCCGGGGAGCTGTTTTTT. Using reference TRBV14 and TRBJ2-2 for the parts outside the CDR3, the full variable domain is EAGVTQFPSHSVIEKGQTVTLRCDPISGHDNLYWYRRVMGKEIKFLLHFVKESKQDESGMPNNRFLAERTGGTYSTLKVQPAELEDSGVYFCASSDRTRWPGELFFGEGSRLTVL.

This clonotype has only one observation. The chain carries TRBV6-1 and TRBJ2-5; D not resolved. The CDR3 extends over 13 amino acids. From germline, CDR1 is MNHNS and CDR2 SASEGT. V was cut by 6 bases and J by 5 bases, with 13 bases left in between. DNA of the CDR3: TGTGCCAGCAGCTCTAGGGAAGGCGAGACCCAGTACTTC. Encoded protein: CASSSREGETQYF.